The T cell receptor beta chain under discussion was sequenced for a study of blood T cell repertoires in COVID-19. The wider study: Material from acute and convalescent COVID-19 was sourced from the United States, Italy and Spain. T cells, B-cell-depleted T cells, or PBMCs supplied cDNA or gDNA.

Authors' data handling: Amplification of reference gene primers provided the estimated nucleated cell counts. Repertoires were generated with immunoSEQ multiplex PCR, while TCRdb's copy carries only in-frame clones and drops some. The V and J calls and clone size come from that table; D and trimming were worked out from the DNA. This table has about 160,000 clones, approximately 85% appearing once. Germline V gene data show CDR1 as SNHLY and CDR2 as FYNNEI. This CDR3 contains 16 residues. The chain joins TRBV2 to TRBJ2-3; 10 bases align to TRBD2. Input material: peripheral blood. The sequence was obtained from a man between 60 and 75 years old who had recovered from COVID-19. In nucleotides, the CDR3 is TGTGCTCTAAGACTAGCGGGCGCTAGGAGCACAGATACGCAGTATTTT. This sequence encodes CALRLAGARSTDTQYF.